This TCR beta chain was recovered during a study of T cells after posttransplantation cyclophosphamide. Profiling relied on immunoSEQ multiplex PCR, and the TCRdb table lists in-frame clones only, not all of them. The table lists just over 65,000 clones, approximately 92% of them singletons, with about 3% in the top ten. Points on this clone: The antigen is unknown.

Whole-study findings and limits: Tissue-infiltrating T cells from skin or gut overlapped little with blood T cells. TRB clonality was highly associated with recipient CMV seropositivity and reactivation.

V was clipped by 1 base and J by 1 base, with 4 bases between them. This CDR3 contains 12 residues. The germline CDR1 and CDR2 sequences are GTSNPN and SVGIG (reference sequence). Material: PBMCs. The sequence derives from a woman in her 30s in good health and a related stem cell transplant donor. This chain connects TRBV30 to TRBJ1-2; D remains unclear. The CDR3 DNA sequence: TGTGCCTGGAGTGCTGGTAACTATGGCTACACCTTC. It codes for CAWSAGNYGYTF.